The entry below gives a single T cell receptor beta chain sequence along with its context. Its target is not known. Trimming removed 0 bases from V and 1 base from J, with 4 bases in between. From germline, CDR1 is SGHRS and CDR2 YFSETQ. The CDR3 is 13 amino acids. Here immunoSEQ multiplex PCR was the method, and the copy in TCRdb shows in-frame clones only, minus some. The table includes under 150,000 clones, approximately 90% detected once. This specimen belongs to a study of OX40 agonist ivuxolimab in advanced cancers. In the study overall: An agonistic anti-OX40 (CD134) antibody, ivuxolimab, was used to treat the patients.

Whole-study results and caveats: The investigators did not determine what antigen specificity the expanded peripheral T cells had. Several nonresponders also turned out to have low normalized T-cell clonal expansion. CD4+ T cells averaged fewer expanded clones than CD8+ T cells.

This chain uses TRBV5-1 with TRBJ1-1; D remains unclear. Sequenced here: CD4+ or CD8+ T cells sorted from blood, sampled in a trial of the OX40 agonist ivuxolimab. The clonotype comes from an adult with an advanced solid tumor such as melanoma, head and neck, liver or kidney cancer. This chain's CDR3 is CASSLGGNTEAFF. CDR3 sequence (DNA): TGCGCCAGCAGCTTGGGAGGGAACACTGAAGCTTTCTTT.